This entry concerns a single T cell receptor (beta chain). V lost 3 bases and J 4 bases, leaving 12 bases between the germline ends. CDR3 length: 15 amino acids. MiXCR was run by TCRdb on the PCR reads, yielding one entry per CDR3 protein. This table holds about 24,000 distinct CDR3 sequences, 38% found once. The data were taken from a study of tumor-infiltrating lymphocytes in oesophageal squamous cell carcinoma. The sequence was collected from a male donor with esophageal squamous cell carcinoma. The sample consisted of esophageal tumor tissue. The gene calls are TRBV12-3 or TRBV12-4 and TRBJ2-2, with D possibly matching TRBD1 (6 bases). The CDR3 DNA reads TGTGCCAGCAGTTTCTTTCAGGGGAGCACCGGGGAGCTGTTTTTT. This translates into CASSFFQGSTGELFF.